This T cell receptor beta chain was found in a study of cytomegalovirus exposure and HLA in healthy donors. Overall study results and limits: According to a subsequent analysis, TCR clusters identified in the first cohort showed a tendency to co-occur across the 100 to 150 validation repertoires.

Method: immunoSEQ multiplex PCR; TCRdb's copy keeps in-frame clones and lacks some. Of fewer than 200,000 clones in the sample, more than 75% are singletons; the top ten hold under 3.5%. The study drew the donors from its approximately 110-subject validation cohort, separate from the approximately 700-subject first cohort. Comment on this clone: No antigen is known for it.

The source material was PBMCs. The clonotype comes from a man younger than 35 in good health and CMV-seropositive.

The CDR3 protein is CASSLAGLAGAGELFF. The DNA of the CDR3 is TGTGCCAGCAGCTTGGCCGGACTAGCGGGAGCCGGGGAGCTGTTTTTT. The chain employs TRBV5-6 and TRBJ2-2; TRBD2 agrees at 13 bases. The V gene's germline CDR1 is SGHDT and CDR2 YYEEEE. This CDR3 comprises 16 residues. Trimming at V came to 0 bases and at J to 6 bases, leaving 2 bases not matched to a gene.